This T cell receptor beta chain stems from a study of cytomegalovirus exposure and HLA in healthy donors (dated by TCRdb to about 2017). Regarding the research as a whole: According to a later analysis, the approximately 130 validation repertoires were produced on the same platform as the approximately 600 repertoires of the first cohort. The study aimed to test whether signatures of past pathogen exposure could be identified by cataloging public T cell receptors. Besides the first cohort of around 700 subjects, a separate validation cohort made up of roughly 120 different subjects was used. To predict cytomegalovirus infection status, the study combined high-throughput TCR immunosequencing, statistical association of individual TCRs with disease status, and machine learning.

Looking up the germline V gene yields CDR1 MDHEN and CDR2 SYDVKM. There are 15 amino acids in the CDR3, from cysteine to phenylalanine inclusive. This entry keeps only the CDR3 DNA: 45 bases, framed from base 1. V loses 4 bases of germline sequence and J loses 2 bases, and the interval between the two ends is 15 bases. In regard to this clone: Its antigen has not been determined. Base qualities are missing; no much larger clone stands one base away.

The full study reports these points: The classifier was reported to diagnose cytomegalovirus status with high specificity and sensitivity in both the original and validation cohorts. In vitro tests confirmed that a few of the cytomegalovirus-associated TCR beta chains recognize cytomegalovirus antigens. The validation cohort had no HLA typing available for a later analysis, so co-occurrence within that cohort was assessed over all 110 or so repertoires. The study listed over 150 TCR beta chains as associated with cytomegalovirus. Most TCR sequences were seen in very few donors, while some public TCRs were found in many individuals. The authors suggested that the approach could potentially be generalized to other disease states and immunological phenotypes. In a later analysis, TCRs clustered in the first cohort were found to also tend to co-occur in the roughly 130 validation repertoires, with about 93% of cluster scores above 0.

Library generation was performed with the immunoSEQ multiplex PCR assay. Processing in the source paper ran as follows. A statistical classification framework was built to diagnose cytomegalovirus status from the catalog of TCR beta chain sequences. This immuneACCESS table, as held by TCRdb, lists in-frame sequences with V and J called but not all clones. Of the missing ones, under half trace to an unresolved V gene in checked studies; the others have no known cause. D and trimming were read from the DNA, whereas the V and J calls and clone size are those reported in that table. Across this sample there are 150,000 to 200,000 clones, with approximately 84% seen only once. The top ten hold less than 8.5% of the sample. Separate from the roughly 630-subject first cohort, the validation cohort of 95 to 150 subjects was the group to which the donors belonged.

This clonotype was obtained from a man in his late teens or twenties in good health and CMV-seropositive. The chain links TRBV28 with TRBJ2-7; the D gene is unclear. Sequenced input: PBMCs. In nucleotide form, the sequence is TGTGCCAGCAGTTCAAGCCACCTAATGCCCTACGAGCAGTACTTC. The resulting protein is CASSSSHLMPYEQYF.